The 29 T cell receptor beta chains reported below all come from one sample, sequenced in a study of regulatory T cells in long-lasting Graves disease. Regarding time point: newly diagnosed GD, antithyroid drugs for less than 3 months. There was RNA extracted from PBMCs, and the TCR library was made from it. Arm-PCR of CDR3 regions and iRepertoire HTBI primers were the basis on which TCR beta libraries were built. One entry per CDR3 protein results from TCRdb running MiXCR on the multiplex PCR reads. The top ten clones hold about 19% of a sample with a few hundred thousand distinct CDR3 sequences, around 11% of them seen once. These records were also assigned to another study, of T cells in Graves' hyperthyroidism and ophthalmopathy.

The source material was peripheral blood mononuclear cells (PBMCs), sampled at new diagnosis, from a patient treated with antithyroid drugs. Receptors originate from a woman between 18 and 30 years old with Graves disease.

This clonotype was observed at least ten times. The rearrangement uses TRBV19 and TRBJ2-1; TRBD2 agrees at 7 bases. The CDR3 is 15 residues long. Germline V CDR1 and CDR2: LNHDA, SQIVND (reference sequence). J gave up 0 bases and V 8 bases, and 7 bases lay outside the gene matches. CDR3 DNA: TGTGCCAGTGACGTTAGCGGGTCCTCCTACAATGAGCAGTTCTTC. Translating it yields CASDVSGSSYNEQFF.

This clonotype was recorded many times. The chain has TRBV6-2 or TRBV6-3 and TRBJ1-2, with a possible D match to TRBD1 (5 bases). Trimming took off 6 bases at V and 8 bases at J, with 22 bases between the two ends. The CDR3 is 15 residues long. CDR1 and CDR2 from the germline V gene are MNHEY and SVGEGT. CDR3 amino acids: CASSYHPGPRWGYTF. In DNA, the CDR3 is TGTGCCAGCAGCTACCACCCGGGACCCCGATGGGGCTACACCTTC.

This clonotype occurred many times. The chain carries TRBV28 and TRBJ2-7; 7 bases align to TRBD2. This CDR3 has 14 amino acids. V was pared by 10 bases and J by 4 bases, with 13 bases of the junction left unmatched. Germline V CDR1 and CDR2: MDHEN, SYDVKM. The DNA for the CDR3 is TGTGCCACCTCCAAGGCTAGCGGCTCGTACGAGCAGTACTTC. The encoded protein is CATSKASGSYEQYF.

The table lists this clonotype with many counts. The chain combines TRBV2 with TRBJ2-1; TRBD1 matches at 9 bases. This CDR3 has 13 residues. Trimming cost V 3 bases and J 15 bases; bases outside gene matches: 9. Germline-derived CDR1 and CDR2 are SNHLY and FYNNEI. The CDR3 spells CASSEALDRGMFF. For the CDR3, the DNA is TGTGCCAGCAGTGAGGCCTTGGACAGGGGCATGTTCTTC.

The rearrangement joins TRBV18 to TRBJ1-4, with no clear D. Germline V CDR1 and CDR2: KGHSH, LQKENI. Between the trimmed V and J ends, which lost 5 bases and 7 bases, there was a span of 8 bases. This CDR3 contains 12 residues. This chain's CDR3 is CASSITSEKLFF. The CDR3 DNA is TGTGCCAGCTCAATCACGAGTGAAAAACTGTTTTTT.

In this sample, this clonotype turned up many times. The chain combines TRBV20-1 with TRBJ2-7, with D uncertain. CDR1 and CDR2 (germline): DFQATT, SNEGSKA (reference sequence). The CDR3 has 10 amino acids. V was trimmed by 0 bases and J by 6 bases, leaving 3 bases between them. CDR3 sequence: CSARDGEQYF. The DNA of the CDR3 is TGCAGTGCTAGAGATGGCGAGCAGTACTTC.

This clonotype was recorded at least ten times. This chain connects TRBV6-5 to TRBJ2-3; 7 bases fit TRBD1. Germline V CDR1 and CDR2: MNHEY, SVGAGI. The CDR3 consists of 17 residues. V lost 0 bases and J lost 2; bases outside the gene matches: 8. CDR3 amino acids: CASSYSNRGVSTDTQYF. The DNA for the CDR3 is TGTGCCAGCAGTTACTCGAACAGGGGTGTCTCCACAGATACGCAGTATTTT.

The chain combines TRBV9 with TRBJ2-1; no clear D gene. From germline, CDR1 is SGDLS and CDR2 YYNGEE. The CDR3 sequence is 16 residues long. V was shortened by 4 bases and J by 8 bases, with 22 bases between the two germline ends. The CDR3 sequence: CASSPPRSPKFDEQFF. The DNA for the CDR3 is TGTGCCAGCAGCCCCCCTAGGAGCCCGAAGTTCGATGAGCAGTTCTTC.

This clonotype was picked up many times. This chain links TRBV11-2 with TRBJ1-2, with a weak D call TRBD1 (6 bases). With 1 base removed from V and 1 base from J, the gap between germline ends came to 13 bases. Germline CDR1 SGHAT, CDR2 FQNNGV. The length of the CDR3 is 16 residues. The CDR3 reads CASSLVRGRGNYGYTF. Written as DNA, the CDR3 is TGTGCCAGCAGCTTAGTGAGGGGGAGGGGTAACTATGGCTACACCTTC. Using reference TRBV11-2 and TRBJ1-2 for the parts outside the CDR3, the full variable domain is EAGVAQSPRYKIIEKRQSVAFWCNPISGHATLYWYQQILGQGPKLLIQFQNNGVVDDSQLPKDRFSAERLKGVDSTLKIQPAKLEDSAVYLCASSLVRGRGNYGYTFGSGTRLTVV.

This clonotype appeared a few times. The DNA of the CDR3 is TGCAGCGTTAGGACTAGCGTCACCTACAATGAGCAGTTCTTC. It is translated as CSVRTSVTYNEQFF. The chain employs TRBV29-1 and TRBJ2-1; TRBD2 aligns across 9 bases. J was trimmed by 2 bases and V by 5 bases; bases with no gene match: 4. Looked up from germline, CDR1 is SQVTM and CDR2 is ANQGSEA. The CDR3 runs 14 residues.

The rearrangement links TRBV4-3 to TRBJ2-5; D ambiguous. The CDR3 has 13 residues. V lost 1 base, J lost 5 bases, and 8 bases lay in between. Germline V gives CDR1 LGHNA, CDR2 YSLEER. The DNA for the CDR3 is TGCGCCAGCAGCCAAGCGGATGGGGAGACCCAGTACTTC. The encoded protein is CASSQADGETQYF.

A few counts support this clonotype. The rearrangement joins TRBV15 to TRBJ1-2, with D unclear. The CDR3 has 15 amino acids. Germline V gene sequence: CDR1 LNHNV, CDR2 YYDKDF (reference sequence). V shed 0 bases and J shed 8 bases, with 16 bases lying between them. CDR3 DNA sequence: TGTGCCACCAGCAGAGATCTAGCAGGCTTCGAGGGCTACACCTTC. Translating it yields CATSRDLAGFEGYTF.

This clonotype occurred many times. V usage is TRBV7-3 and J usage is TRBJ2-5; 7 bases match TRBD1. J was trimmed by 1 base and V by 5 bases; bases with no gene match: 7. The CDR3 consists of 15 residues. CDR1 is SGHTA and CDR2 is FQGTGA in the germline V gene. The CDR3 DNA follows: TGTGCCAGCAGCCTATACGGGACAGCCCAAGAGACCCAGTACTTC. This translates into CASSLYGTAQETQYF.

This clonotype was detected ten times or more. The chain couples TRBV27 to TRBJ1-2; 12 bases match TRBD1. This CDR3 is built from 16 residues. V trimming: 5 bases; J trimming: 8 bases; junction bases outside the gene matches: 12. Per the germline V gene, CDR1 is MNHEY and CDR2 is SMNVEV (reference sequence). CDR3 region: CASSEDTGTGGLGYTF. In DNA form, the CDR3 reads TGTGCCAGCAGTGAAGATACCGGGACAGGGGGCTTGGGCTACACCTTC.

A remark on this clonotype: A much larger clone lies a single base off, so this may be a read error. The V gene is TRBV28, the J gene TRBJ2-5; 10 positions match TRBD2. CDR1 is MDHEN and CDR2 is SYDVKM in the germline V gene. This CDR3 has 15 residues. V shed 6 bases and J 9 bases; nucleotides not matched to a gene: 13. Here the CDR3 DNA reads TGTGCCAGCAGCGTGAAAGCGGGGGGGCTGGAGCCCCAGTACTTC. Amino acid sequence: CASSVKAGGLEPQYF.

This clonotype was found many times. The CDR3 bases are TGTGCCAGCAGTTTAGCGCTGAAAAGCACAGATACGCAGTATTTT. Its protein product is CASSLALKSTDTQYF. The V and J genes are TRBV12-3 or TRBV12-4 and TRBJ2-3; D remains unclear. The CDR3 totals 15 residues. V was pared by 0 bases and J by 0 bases, with 7 bases between.

This clonotype has ten or more counts. The chain is built from TRBV7-8 and TRBJ2-3; weak D call: TRBD1 (6 bases). Germline V gene data show CDR1 as SGHVS and CDR2 as FQNEAQ. V lost 5 bases and J 5 bases, leaving 17 bases between the germline ends. The CDR3 covers 15 residues. CDR3 in amino acids: CASSIMMTGRDTQYF. CDR3 in DNA: TGTGCCAGCAGCATCATGATGACAGGCCGAGATACGCAGTATTTT.

The chain recombines TRBV19 with TRBJ2-7, with 8 bases aligning to TRBD2. Germline CDR1 reads LNHDA; CDR2 reads SQIVND (reference sequence). J gave up 7 bases and V 5 bases, and 19 bases lay outside the gene matches. The CDR3 loop spans 17 amino acids. This CDR3 reads CASSLLPGRGLGREQYF. CDR3 in DNA: TGTGCCAGTAGTTTACTTCCGGGACGGGGACTAGGGCGAGAGCAGTACTTC.

This clonotype was counted many times. J is TRBJ2-7 and V is TRBV19, with a tentative D call TRBD1 (6 bases). CDR1 is LNHDA and CDR2 is SQIVND in the germline V gene (reference sequence). The V gene lost 8 bases and the J gene lost 6 bases, with 17 bases spanning the gap. There are 13 residues in the CDR3. The CDR3 DNA reads as TGTGCCAGTTCCATGGACAGTTTCGGCGAGCAGTACTTC. The encoded protein is CASSMDSFGEQYF.

This clonotype was detected many times. CDR3 nucleotides: TGTGCCAGCAGCCGTCGACAGGGCGGGGGAGAAGGCTACACCTTC. It is translated as CASSRRQGGGEGYTF. The chain joins TRBV4-2 to TRBJ1-2, with 7 bases aligning to TRBD1. Germline V lookup: CDR1 LGHNA, CDR2 YNFKEQ. The junction had 13 bases not matched to a gene; V was cut back by 4 bases and J by 8 bases. CDR3 length: 15 residues.

The chain carries TRBV11-1 and TRBJ2-7; no definite D call. The CDR3 contains 13 residues. Per germline, CDR1 SGHAT and CDR2 FQDESV (reference sequence). V was clipped by 7 bases and J by 4 bases, with 14 bases between them. The CDR3 DNA follows: TGTGCCAGCACCAAAAGGTCCGGGTACGAGCAGTACTTC. It specifies CASTKRSGYEQYF.

In this sample, this clonotype turned up a few times. The V and J genes are TRBV30 and TRBJ2-7, with TRBD2 matching 8 bases. CDR3 length: 16 residues. With V trimmed by 1 base and J by 9 bases, 17 bases remained unmatched. Germline V lookup: CDR1 GTSNPN, CDR2 SVGIG (reference sequence). Here the CDR3 DNA reads TGTGCCTGGAGTGGGCTAGCGGGTGTCCGGGGGGGGGCGCAGTACTTC. This sequence encodes CAWSGLAGVRGGAQYF. Variable domain in full (rest from reference TRBV30 and TRBJ2-7): SQTIHQWPATLVQPVGSPLSLECTVEGTSNPNLYWYRQAAGRGLQLLFYSVGIGQISSEVPQNLSASRPQDRQFILSSKKLLLSDSGFYLCAWSGLAGVRGGAQYFGPGTRLTVT.

The rearrangement uses TRBV4-1 and TRBJ2-3; D possibly matches TRBD1 or TRBD2 (5 bases each). The CDR3 extends over 16 amino acids. V was pared by 5 bases and J by 5 bases, with 20 bases between. From germline, CDR1 is MGHRA and CDR2 YSYEKL. The CDR3 nucleotides read TGCGCCAGCAGCACTTCCACGGGACGCTACATAGATACGCAGTATTTT. Translation: CASSTSTGRYIDTQYF.

There are many counts of this clonotype. This chain links TRBV19 with TRBJ1-1; D call uncertain. The CDR3 covers 14 residues. Germline assignment: CDR1 LNHDA and CDR2 SQIVND (reference sequence). The germline V and J ends were trimmed by 7 bases and 6 bases, with 18 bases remaining between them. This CDR3 reads CASTPGSHRPEAFF. For the CDR3, the DNA is TGTGCCAGTACCCCGGGGAGCCATCGCCCTGAAGCTTTCTTT.

This clonotype showed up many times. The J gene is TRBJ1-1, the V gene TRBV6-5; perhaps TRBD1 as D (6 bases). The germline CDR1 and CDR2 sequences are MNHEY and SVGAGI. V was pared by 0 bases and J by 3 bases, with 23 bases between. The CDR3 is made up of 19 amino acids. In nucleotides, the CDR3 is TGTGCCAGCAGTTACTCGTTCCCCGAGGCCCGGGGGGCACACACTGAAGCTTTCTTT. Amino acids: CASSYSFPEARGAHTEAFF.

In its sample, this clonotype was seen many times. V gene TRBV10-3 combines with J gene TRBJ2-2; D ambiguous. Germline CDR1 and CDR2: ENHRY and SYGVKD. Trimming took off 0 bases at V and 2 bases at J, with 7 bases between the two ends. CDR3 length equals 15 residues. For the CDR3, the DNA is TGTGCCATCAGTGAGTCGGCAGGCAACACCGGGGAGCTGTTTTTT. This encodes CAISESAGNTGELFF.

This clonotype was recorded at least ten times. This chain links TRBV7-2 with TRBJ1-5; no reliable D call. The germline V gene has CDR1 SGHTA and CDR2 FQGNSA. Trimming removed 2 bases at V and 5 bases at J, with 13 bases between. The CDR3 length is 15 residues. The CDR3 spells CASSLYRGIDQPQHF. CDR3 in DNA: TGTGCCAGCAGCTTATATCGAGGAATTGATCAGCCCCAGCATTTT.

This clonotype was observed at least ten times. This chain joins TRBV11-2 and TRBJ2-1; perhaps TRBD1 as D (7 bases). Germline CDR1 SGHAT, CDR2 FQNNGV. Trimming left V 3 bases short and J 2 bases short, with 35 bases between. The CDR3 consists of 23 residues. The CDR3 protein is CASSFPGTAIRLRFGGPYNEQFF. For the CDR3, the DNA is TGTGCCAGCAGCTTCCCCGGGACAGCGATTAGATTGCGCTTCGGGGGTCCCTACAATGAGCAGTTCTTC.

This clonotype was counted at least ten times. CDR3 coding DNA: TGCGCCAGCAGCTTGGCCTTCTTGGCCACCTACGAGCAGTACTTC. Its protein product is CASSLAFLATYEQYF. This chain connects TRBV5-1 to TRBJ2-7; D not certain. Per germline, CDR1 SGHRS and CDR2 YFSETQ. The V gene lost 0 bases and the J gene lost 2 bases, with 12 bases spanning the gap. The CDR3 contains 15 residues.